These T cell receptor beta chains were read from a single sample in a study of blood T cell repertoires in COVID-19. TCRdb's copy holds only in-frame clones and misses some; the assay was immunoSEQ multiplex PCR. Of around 180,000 clones listed, 86% are singletons. Sequenced: peripheral blood. All receptors come from a woman in her 30s with active or convalescent COVID-19. CDR3s include the opening cysteine and the closing phenylalanine or tryptophan. The D gene is left open where the match is weak. Part of the rows lack a size; the others show once, few, many or a class for expanded clones.

v_call	clone_size	j_call	d_call	cdr3_length	cdr3_nt	cdr3_aa
TRBV5-1	NA	TRBJ2-7	TRBD1	17	TGCGCCAGCAGCCAAAGTCTATCAGGACAGGGGACGTACGAGCAGTACTTC	CASSQSLSGQGTYEQYF
TRBV12-3/TRBV12-4	NA	TRBJ2-7	TRBD2	12	TGTGCCAGCAGTTACGGACTAGCGGCGCAGTACTTC	CASSYGLAAQYF
TRBV18	NA	TRBJ1-4	NA	15	TGTGCCAGCTCACTGACAGGTGTTCGGGATGAAAAACTGTTTTTT	CASSLTGVRDEKLFF
TRBV3-1/TRBV3-2	NA	TRBJ2-3	TRBD2	17	TGTGCCAGCAGCCAAGTTAGCGGGGTGATCGGCACAGATACGCAGTATTTT	CASSQVSGVIGTDTQYF
TRBV18	NA	TRBJ1-2	NA	15	TGTGCCAGCTCACCACCCCCCCAACAGGGAGCTGGCTACACCTTC	CASSPPPQQGAGYTF
TRBV6-1	NA	TRBJ1-6	NA	16	TGTGCCAGCAGTGAATTCTCGAGGATGGCGAATTCACCCCTCCACTTT	CASSEFSRMANSPLHF
TRBV6-2/TRBV6-3	NA	TRBJ1-1	NA	14	TGTGCCAGCAGTACAAACAGGGAGACCGCCGCCGCTTTCTTT	CASSTNRETAAAFF
TRBV5-6	NA	TRBJ1-3	TRBD1	15	TGTGCCAGCAACCTACAGGGGGCCTTTGGAAACACCATATATTTT	CASNLQGAFGNTIYF
TRBV6-6	NA	TRBJ1-2	TRBD1	14	TGTGCCAGCAGTTATGGGACAGGTACCTATGGCTACACCTTC	CASSYGTGTYGYTF
TRBV19	once	TRBJ1-5	TRBD1	15	TGTGCCAGTAACCCCGACAGGGGGCGAAGTCAGCCCCAGCATTTT	CASNPDRGRSQPQHF
TRBV27	few	TRBJ2-7	TRBD2	17	TGTGCCAGCAGTTTCGGAAATCACGGGAGGGGGTCATACGAGCAGTACTTC	CASSFGNHGRGSYEQYF
TRBV6-2/TRBV6-3	NA	TRBJ1-1	TRBD1	14	TGTGCCAGCAGCCCGACAGGGGTTAGCACTGAAGCTTTCTTT	CASSPTGVSTEAFF
TRBV29-1	NA	TRBJ2-2	TRBD2	16	TGCAGCGTTGAAGTTGTGAGCGGGGGGGCTGGCGGGGAGCTGTTTTTT	CSVEVVSGGAGGELFF
TRBV11-2	few	TRBJ1-6	NA	17	TGTGCCAGCAGCTACAGACAGCAACCCTCCTATAATTCACCCCTCCACTTT	CASSYRQQPSYNSPLHF
TRBV19	once	TRBJ2-1	TRBD1	12	TGTGCCAGTAGTCCCGGGACAGCTGAGCAGTTCTTC	CASSPGTAEQFF
TRBV2	NA	TRBJ2-7	TRBD2	16	TGTGCCAGCACACGAACCGCGGGAGCTGGTTCTCTCGAGCAGTACTTC	CASTRTAGAGSLEQYF